Listed here is a single TCR beta chain. A much more abundant neighbour one base away suggests this may be a read error. TCRdb called the PCR reads again in MiXCR, with one record for every CDR3 protein. In the table there are roughly 15,000 distinct CDR3 sequences, almost 50% of which are singletons. This specimen comes from a study of tumor-infiltrating lymphocytes in oesophageal squamous cell carcinoma. The CDR3 covers 17 residues. The chain links TRBV5-3 to TRBJ2-7; 8 bases align to TRBD2. TRBV5-3 is recorded as an ORF, its role being uncertain. The sequenced material came from blood. The clonotype comes from a male donor with esophageal squamous cell carcinoma. The CDR3 coding sequence is TGTGCCAGCAGCGCGGGACTAGGCCCCCAAACTTTATACGAGCGGTACTTC. It encodes CASSAGLGPQTLYERYF.